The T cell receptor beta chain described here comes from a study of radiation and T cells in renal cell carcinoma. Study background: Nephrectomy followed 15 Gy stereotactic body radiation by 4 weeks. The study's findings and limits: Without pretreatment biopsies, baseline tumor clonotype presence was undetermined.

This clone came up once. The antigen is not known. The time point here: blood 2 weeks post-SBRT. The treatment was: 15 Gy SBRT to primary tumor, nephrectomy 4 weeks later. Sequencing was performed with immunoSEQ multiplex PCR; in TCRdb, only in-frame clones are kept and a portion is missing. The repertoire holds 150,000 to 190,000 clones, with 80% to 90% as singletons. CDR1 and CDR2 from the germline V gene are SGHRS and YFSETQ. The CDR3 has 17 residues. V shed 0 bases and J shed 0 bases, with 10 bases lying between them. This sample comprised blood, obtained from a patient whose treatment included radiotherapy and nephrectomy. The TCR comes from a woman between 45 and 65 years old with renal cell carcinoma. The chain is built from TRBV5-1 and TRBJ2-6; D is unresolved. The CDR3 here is CASSLAFSGSGANVLTF. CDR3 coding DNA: TGCGCCAGCAGCTTGGCCTTCTCGGGCTCTGGGGCCAACGTCCTGACTTTC.